The rows below give T cell receptor beta chains drawn from one sample of a study of OX40 agonist ivuxolimab in advanced cancers. Some clones are missing from TCRdb's copy, which holds only in-frame ones; the method was immunoSEQ multiplex PCR. Among roughly 60,000 clones listed, roughly 93% were seen once. The sequencing here drew on CD4+ or CD8+ T cells sorted from blood, taken in a trial of the OX40 agonist ivuxolimab. These receptors were taken from an adult with an advanced solid tumor such as melanoma, head and neck, liver or kidney cancer. The CDR3 runs from the conserved cysteine through the conserved F or W. D genes are given only for firm matches. Clone size is shown for a subset of rows, as once, few, many or a class of expanded clone.

TRBV9,TRBJ2-7,.,.,TGTGCCAGCAGCGTAGGGTTTAGCGGAACCTACGAGCAGTACTTC,CASSVGFSGTYEQYF
TRBV4-2,TRBJ2-7,.,TRBD2,TGTGCCAGCAGCCAAGATCAACCGGGAGGGCCGAACGAGCAGTACTTC,CASSQDQPGGPNEQYF
TRBV7-9,TRBJ2-7,.,.,TGTGCCAGCAGCGTAGGGGCCGTAGGCGGCCGCCTCGTCGAGCAGTACTTC,CASSVGAVGGRLVEQYF
TRBV28,TRBJ2-1,.,TRBD2,TGTGCCAGCAGTTTATGGGCCCCAAGCGGGAGGGCCTCCTACAATGAGCAGTTCTTC,CASSLWAPSGRASYNEQFF
TRBV27,TRBJ2-2,.,TRBD2,TGTGCCAGCAGTTTATGGGCGGGAGTGGGATACACCGGGGAGCTGTTTTTT,CASSLWAGVGYTGELFF
TRBV4-3,TRBJ2-7,.,.,TGCGCCAGCAGCCAAGAGGGGTTAGCGCCGACCTACGAGCAGTACTTC,CASSQEGLAPTYEQYF
TRBV9,TRBJ2-6,.,.,TGTGCCAGCAGCGTAGCCGTCTTGGAAGGGGCCAACGTCCTGACTTTC,CASSVAVLEGANVLTF
TRBV20-1,TRBJ1-2,.,.,TGCAGTGCTAGGGGTGAATATGGCTACACCTTC,CSARGEYGYTF
TRBV29-1,TRBJ2-3,.,.,TGCAGCGCCGTCGGTGTGATGACAGATACGCAGTATTTT,CSAVGVMTDTQYF
TRBV5-5,TRBJ2-5,.,TRBD2,TGTGCCAGCAGCTTATTACTAGCGGGACATCAAGAGACCCAGTACTTC,CASSLLLAGHQETQYF
TRBV29-1,TRBJ2-5,.,TRBD1,TGCAGCGTTGGCGCCTTAGCTGACAGGGTCCAAGAGACCCAGTACTTC,CSVGALADRVQETQYF
TRBV5-6,TRBJ1-4,.,.,TGTGCCAGCAGCGCAACAGGGCAGAGGCGACCAACTAATGAAAAACTGTTTTTT,CASSATGQRRPTNEKLFF
TRBV7-3,TRBJ2-1,.,TRBD2,TGTGCCAGCAGCTCGGGAGGCTCCCCCTACAATGAGCAGTTCTTC,CASSSGGSPYNEQFF
TRBV2,TRBJ2-7,.,TRBD2,TGTGCCAGCAGTGGACTAGCGGGAGTTAGGTACGAGCAGTACTTC,CASSGLAGVRYEQYF
TRBV4-3,TRBJ2-7,once,.,TGCGCCAGCAGCCCTGGGACCGGTAACTACGAGCAGTACTTC,CASSPGTGNYEQYF
TRBV7-2,TRBJ2-7,.,.,TGTGCCAGCAGCTTAGATTGGGGTGCCACCTACGAGCAGTACTTC,CASSLDWGATYEQYF
TRBV10-1,TRBJ2-7,.,.,TGCGCCAGTATTCAGGGCTACGAGCAGTACTTC,CASIQGYEQYF
TRBV2,TRBJ2-1,.,TRBD2,TGTGCCAGCAGTGAAGGGAGCGGGGCCTACAATGAGCAGTTCTTC,CASSEGSGAYNEQFF
TRBV18,TRBJ2-5,once,TRBD2,TGTGCCAGCTCACCACCGCTAGCGGAAGAGACCCAGTACTTC,CASSPPLAEETQYF
TRBV9,TRBJ2-2,.,TRBD2,TGTGCCAGCAGCGTAGCGGTTCGGCGGGAGCGGGACACCGGGGAGCTGTTTTTT,CASSVAVRRERDTGELFF
TRBV27,TRBJ2-2,.,.,TGTGCCAGCGGTTACAACAGGGGGGAGCTGTTTTTT,CASGYNRGELFF
TRBV7-9,TRBJ1-1,.,.,TGTGCCAGCAGCTTAGTATACGTGAACACTGAAGCTTTCTTT,CASSLVYVNTEAFF
TRBV9,TRBJ2-3,.,.,TGTGCCAGCAGCGTAGAGGGCTTTTCTAGCACAGATACGCAGTATTTT,CASSVEGFSSTDTQYF
TRBV7-6,TRBJ2-1,.,.,TGTGCCAGCAGCACGCGACCGGGGGGCCCAAATCTCCGGGGTGAGCAGTTCTTC,CASSTRPGGPNLRGEQFF
TRBV27,TRBJ1-5,.,.,TGTGCCAGCAGTTTGCGGGGGAGCAATCAGCCCCAGCATTTT,CASSLRGSNQPQHF
TRBV5-5,TRBJ2-7,.,.,TGTGCCAGCAGCTTTGGCCCCGGCTACGAGCAGTACTTC,CASSFGPGYEQYF
TRBV15,TRBJ1-2,.,TRBD1,TGTGCCACCAGCGGTCCGGGACAGGTGACCGATACCTTC,CATSGPGQVTDTF
TRBV21-1,TRBJ2-7,once,.,TGTGCCAGCAGCAAGACAGGGGGTAAAGGCGAGCAGTACTTC,CASSKTGGKGEQYF
TRBV2,TRBJ2-7,.,.,TGTGCCAGCAGTGATAGTACCGCCGAGGCATGGGAGCAGTACTTC,CASSDSTAEAWEQYF
TRBV2,TRBJ2-1,.,.,TGTGCCAGCAGAAGCTCCCTAGCGTACTACAATGAGCAGTTCTTC,CASRSSLAYYNEQFF
TRBV7-3,TRBJ2-3,.,.,TGTGCCAGCAGCTTAGGCTGGGGCAGCCCAGGCACAGATACGCAGTATTTT,CASSLGWGSPGTDTQYF
TRBV28,TRBJ2-2,.,TRBD2,TGTGCCAGCAGTTCGGGTCGGACTAGCGGGCGAGCCGGGGAGCTGTTTTTT,CASSSGRTSGRAGELFF
TRBV29-1,TRBJ2-7,.,TRBD1,TGCAGCGCACAGGGGTCGGTCCACGAGCAGTACTTC,CSAQGSVHEQYF
TRBV4-1,TRBJ2-2,.,.,TGCGCCAGCAGCCAAGTCCTGGAAAACACCGGGGAGCTGTTTTTT,CASSQVLENTGELFF
TRBV18,TRBJ2-7,.,.,TGTGCCAGCTCACAGGGGTCCTACGAGCAGTACTTC,CASSQGSYEQYF
TRBV2,TRBJ1-1,.,TRBD1,TGTGCCAGCCGCCCGACAGGGTTGAACACTGAAGCTTTCTTT,CASRPTGLNTEAFF
TRBV30,TRBJ2-7,.,.,TGTGCCTGGGGGGACAATAGCTACGAGCAGTACTTC,CAWGDNSYEQYF
TRBV14,TRBJ2-1,.,TRBD2,TGTGCCAGCAGCCAAGAGGGGACTAGCGGGAGGAGGTCCTACAATGAGCAGTTCTTC,CASSQEGTSGRRSYNEQFF
TRBV7-2,TRBJ2-7,.,.,TGTGCCAGCAGCCCTCGGGTCTTTGACTCCTACGAGCAGTACTTC,CASSPRVFDSYEQYF
TRBV7-9,TRBJ1-2,many,TRBD1,TGTGCCAGCAGCTCGCCCAGGGGGTGGAATGGCTACACCTTC,CASSSPRGWNGYTF